One sample yielded the 22 T cell receptor beta chains listed below, sequenced in a study of post-analysis software for immune sequencing data. Study-wide results and limits: Five or six TRBV segments were significantly more frequent in patients than in controls. TRBV5-6, TRBV5-1 and TRBV20-1 were among these segments.

TCR beta libraries were prepared from cDNA with unique molecular identifiers. TCRdb re-called the PCR reads through MiXCR, storing one row per CDR3 protein. This table holds over 250,000 distinct CDR3 sequences, less than 40% found once. No antigen has been identified for these receptors. Sequencing input: blood. The receptors were gathered from a girl aged 10 to 17 with multiple sclerosis.

This clonotype was counted at least ten times. The chain uses TRBV4-1 and TRBJ2-5, with D possibly being TRBD2 (6 bases). V was pared by 1 base and J by 5 bases, with 14 bases between. This CDR3 comprises 15 residues. CDR1 is MGHRA, CDR2 YSYEKL, per germline. The CDR3 nucleotides are TGCGCCAGCAGCCAAGTTAGGCCGGAGGGGGAGACCCAGTACTTC. The encoded protein is CASSQVRPEGETQYF.

This clonotype was seen only once. This may come from a read error, since a much larger clone is one base off. The chain recombines TRBV5-1 with TRBJ2-5; a weak D match, TRBD2 (6 bases). The CDR3 consists of 13 residues. Germline-derived CDR1 and CDR2 are SGHRS and YFSETQ. V was cut by 7 bases and J by 11 bases, with 21 bases left in between. CDR3 in DNA: TGCGCCAGCGCGAAGGAGGGTTTAAATGAGCAGTACTTC. This gives the protein CASAKEGLNEQYF.

This clonotype was seen repeatedly, ten times or more. This chain joins TRBV11-3 and TRBJ2-3, with TRBD2 identical over 11 bases. Germline V gene data show CDR1 as SGHNT and CDR2 as YENEEA. Trimming took 8 bases from V and 1 from J; bases not matched to a gene: 8. The CDR3 sequence is 16 residues long. The CDR3 loop reads CASGSGTSGGTDTQYF. CDR3 DNA: TGTGCCAGCGGTTCCGGGACTAGCGGCGGCACAGATACGCAGTATTTT. Based on the CDR3 plus reference TRBV11-3 and TRBJ2-3, the full variable domain is EAGVVQSPRYKIIEKKQPVAFWCNPISGHNTLYWYLQNLGQGPELLIRYENEEAVDDSQLPKDRFSAERLKGVDSTLKIQPAELGDSAVYLCASGSGTSGGTDTQYFGPGTRLTVL.

This clonotype was recorded a few times. The chain carries TRBV20-1 and TRBJ2-5; weak D call: TRBD2 (6 bases). The V end lost 5 bases, the J end lost 5 bases, and 12 bases lay between the germline ends. Germline CDR1 reads DFQATT; CDR2 reads SNEGSKA (reference sequence). The CDR3 totals 12 residues. CDR3 loop: CSAGTPRETQYF. DNA for the CDR3: TGCAGTGCTGGGACTCCCAGGGAGACCCAGTACTTC.

This clonotype was detected only a few times. The DNA of the CDR3 is TGCAGTGCGATTACGGACAGGGGTGATGGCTACACCTTC. It is translated as CSAITDRGDGYTF. The chain couples TRBV20-1 to TRBJ1-2; 9 bases fit TRBD1. Trimming took 6 bases from V and 6 from J; bases not matched to a gene: 8. CDR1 is DFQATT, CDR2 SNEGSKA, per germline (reference sequence). CDR3 length: 13 residues.

There are many counts of this clonotype. The chain combines TRBV29-1 with TRBJ2-5; D might be TRBD1 (5 bases). The germline V gene has CDR1 SQVTM and CDR2 ANQGSEA. The CDR3 contains 12 residues. The V end was cut by 0 bases, the J end by 5 bases, with 7 bases between. DNA for the CDR3: TGCAGCGTTGAAGAGACAGCTGAGACCCAGTACTTC. As protein: CSVEETAETQYF.

This chain joins TRBV5-1 and TRBJ2-3; tentatively, D is TRBD1 or TRBD2 (5 bases each). Germline V gene sequence: CDR1 SGHRS, CDR2 YFSETQ. The CDR3 length is 16 residues. V was pared by 3 bases and J by 2 bases, with 16 bases between. DNA for the CDR3: TGCGCCAGCAGCTCGGGGCGGTCCCAGAACACAGATACGCAGTATTTT. This sequence encodes CASSSGRSQNTDTQYF.

This sequence joins TRBV7-2 and TRBJ2-1, with 7 bases aligning to TRBD1. The CDR3 is 16 amino acids. V shed 2 bases and J 10 bases; nucleotides not matched to a gene: 14. CDR1 and CDR2 from the germline V gene are SGHTA and FQGNSA. CDR3 nucleotides: TGTGCCAGCAGCTTAACCGGGACAGCGCCCGGTTTAGAGCAGTTCTTC. This translates into CASSLTGTAPGLEQFF.

V gene TRBV7-3 combines with J gene TRBJ1-1, with D perhaps matching TRBD1 (5 bases). The CDR3 spans 13 residues. The V gene's germline CDR1 is SGHTA and CDR2 FQGTGA. V was shortened by 5 bases and J by 3 bases, with 10 bases between the two germline ends. The CDR3 loop is CASSKDSDTEAFF. In DNA, the CDR3 is TGTGCCAGCAGCAAAGACAGTGACACTGAAGCTTTCTTT. The variable domain in full, completed from reference TRBV7-3 and TRBJ1-1, reads GAGVSQTPSNKVTEKGKYVELRCDPISGHTALYWYRQSLGQGPEFLIYFQGTGAADDSGLPNDRFFAVRPEGSVSTLKIQRTERGDSAVYLCASSKDSDTEAFFGQGTRLTVV.

This clonotype was counted between two and nine times. Being one base from a much bigger clone, this may be a read error. The gene calls are TRBV7-2 and TRBJ2-5; 7 bases map to TRBD1. CDR3 length equals 13 residues. V lost 9 bases and J lost 11; bases outside the gene matches: 15. Germline lookup yields CDR1 SGHTA and CDR2 FQGNSA. The CDR3 DNA reads as TGTGCCAGTAGGCCGGGACAGTACAATGAGCAGTACTTC. Amino acid sequence: CASRPGQYNEQYF.

The chain has TRBV5-6 and TRBJ2-3; 12 bases line up with TRBD2. V was clipped by 3 bases and J by 5 bases; unmatched bases: 10. The CDR3 length is 17 residues. The germline V gene encodes CDR1 SGHDT and CDR2 YYEEEE. The CDR3 here is CASSSDPSGRAGDTQYF. Here the CDR3 DNA reads TGTGCCAGCAGCTCCGATCCTAGCGGGAGGGCCGGAGATACGCAGTATTTT. Full variable domain (remainder filled in from reference TRBV5-6 and TRBJ2-3): DAGVTQSPTHLIKTRGQQVTLRCSPKSGHDTVSWYQQALGQGPQFIFQYYEEEERQRGNFPDRFSGHQFPNYSSELNVNALLLGDSALYLCASSSDPSGRAGDTQYFGPGTRLTVL.

This clonotype was found a few times. J is TRBJ1-1 and V is TRBV27; 10 bases match TRBD1. Trimming took 5 bases from V and 6 from J; bases not matched to a gene: 9. This CDR3 has 15 residues. CDR1 MNHEY and CDR2 SMNVEV come from the germline V gene (reference sequence). The CDR3, as DNA: TGTGCCAGCAGTCCTTGGGACAGGGGCTACCCTGAAGCTTTCTTT. Translated: CASSPWDRGYPEAFF.

There are many counts of this clonotype. The gene calls are TRBV5-1 and TRBJ2-3, with 11 bases aligning to TRBD2. Germline V gene sequence: CDR1 SGHRS, CDR2 YFSETQ. This CDR3 comprises 16 residues. The junction had 3 bases not matched to a gene; V was cut back by 0 bases and J by 3 bases. CDR3 amino acids: CASSLERLAGTDTQYF. The CDR3 nucleotides read TGCGCCAGCAGCTTGGAGCGACTAGCGGGAACAGATACGCAGTATTTT.

This clonotype has just a few counts. The V gene is TRBV5-4, the J gene TRBJ1-2; D is unclear. V lost 5 bases, J lost 8 bases, and 13 bases lay in between. CDR3 length: 12 residues. Looked up from germline, CDR1 is SGHNT and CDR2 is YYREEE (reference sequence). The CDR3 here is CASSPGRYGYTF. The DNA for the CDR3 is TGTGCCAGCAGTCCTGGGAGATACGGCTACACCTTC.

In its sample, this clonotype was seen many times. V gene TRBV5-1 combines with J gene TRBJ2-5, with D unclear. The length of the CDR3 is 15 residues. V lost 0 bases to trimming and J lost 2 bases, with 11 bases between them. CDR1 and CDR2 (germline): SGHRS, YFSETQ. CDR3 region: CASSLELGGQETQYF. The CDR3 DNA follows: TGCGCCAGCAGCTTGGAACTTGGCGGTCAAGAGACCCAGTACTTC.

This sequence joins TRBV21-1 and TRBJ2-7; the DNA was not used to check the table's D call, TRBD2. TRBV21-1 is deemed a pseudogene. The CDR3 has 18 residues. The CDR3 bases are TGTGCCAGCAGCAAAACAGGCTGCCGCTTCCCGAGCTCCTACGAGCAGTACTTC. Protein product: CASSKTGCRFPSSYEQYF.

Many counts were recorded for this clonotype. This chain joins TRBV5-5 and TRBJ1-5; 8 bases are a match to TRBD1. Unmatched junction bases numbered 2, after V lost 0 bases and J lost 0 bases. Germline values: CDR1 SGHKS, CDR2 YYEKEE (reference sequence). CDR3 length equals 16 residues. The CDR3 reads CASSLETGASNQPQHF. In DNA, the CDR3 is TGTGCCAGCAGCTTGGAGACAGGGGCTAGCAATCAGCCCCAGCATTTT.

This clonotype has more than one count but fewer than ten. The rearrangement joins TRBV7-6 to TRBJ2-5; TRBD2 matches at 13 bases. Germline V gives CDR1 SGHVS, CDR2 FNYEAQ. The CDR3 is 16 amino acids. J lost 1 base, V lost 4 bases, and 3 bases had no gene match. The CDR3 DNA reads as TGTGCCAGCAGCTCTCGACTAGCGGGGGGCCAAGAGACCCAGTACTTC. This codes for CASSSRLAGGQETQYF. The variable domain in full, completed from reference TRBV7-6 and TRBJ2-5, reads GAGVSQSPRYKVTKRGQDVALRCDPISGHVSLYWYRQALGQGPEFLTYFNYEAQQDKSGLPNDRFSAERPEGSISTLTIQRTEQRDSAMYRCASSSRLAGGQETQYFGPGTRLLVL.

About this clonotype: A read error may explain this, as a much larger clone is one base away. The V and J genes are TRBV7-7 and TRBJ2-5; maybe TRBD2 (6 bases). The J call may be incorrect, as the DNA end agrees better with TRBJ2-7. Germline V lookup: CDR1 SSHAT, CDR2 FNYEAQ (reference sequence). CDR3 length: 13 residues. In nucleotides, the CDR3 is TGTGCCAGCAGCCCTGTATCGGAGGGCGAGCAGTACTTC. Translation gives CASSPVSEGEQYF.

Of note for this clonotype: The junction differs from germline at one of its ends, possibly a read error. The chain is built from TRBV7-2 and TRBJ2-1; the D gene is possibly TRBD1 (6 bases). The CDR3 is 14 residues long. CDR1 and CDR2 (germline): SGHTA, FQGNSA. The CDR3 DNA is TGTGCCGGCAGCTTCCGGGACATTTACAATGAGCAGTTCTTC. Translation: CAGSFRDIYNEQFF. The complete variable domain, with remaining parts taken from reference TRBV7-2 and TRBJ2-1, reads GAGVSQSPSNKVTEKGKDVELRCDPISGHTALYWYRQSLGQGLEFLIYFQGNSAPDKSGLPSDRFSAERTGGSVSTLTIQRTQQEDSAVYLCAGSFRDIYNEQFFGPGTRLTVL.

The rearrangement joins TRBV20-1 to TRBJ2-3; 11 positions agree with TRBD2. V lost 6 bases to trimming and J lost 6 bases; unmatched junction nucleotides: 8. The CDR3 has 14 residues. Germline CDR1 reads DFQATT; CDR2 reads SNEGSKA (reference sequence). CDR3 loop: CSALTSGTSDTQYF. The CDR3 DNA follows: TGCAGTGCATTGACTAGCGGGACGTCTGATACGCAGTATTTT.

V is TRBV5-1 and J is TRBJ2-7, with D maybe TRBD1 (6 bases). Trimming cost V 1 base and J 1 base, with 18 bases left between them. This CDR3 region has 17 residues. CDR1 is SGHRS, CDR2 YFSETQ, per germline. The CDR3 spells CASSLYPRDTKSYEQYF. The CDR3 DNA is TGCGCCAGCAGCTTGTACCCACGGGACACCAAATCCTACGAGCAGTACTTC.